This T cell receptor (beta chain) was identified during a study of blood T cell repertoires in COVID-19. Across the study: The United States, Italy and Spain provided the acute and convalescent COVID-19 samples. PBMCs, B-cell-depleted T cells, or T cells provided the cDNA or gDNA that made up the material.

As originally analysed: It was from reference gene primer amplification that nucleated cell counts were estimated. TCRdb's table, derived via immunoSEQ multiplex PCR, lists solely in-frame clones and lacks some. Clone size and the V and J calls come from that table; the DNA yielded D and trimming. Of 95,000 to 150,000 clones listed, about four fifths are singletons. V shed 6 bases and J shed 2 bases, with 11 bases lying between them. The CDR3 contains 14 residues. Germline CDR1 and CDR2: MNHNY and SVGAGI (reference sequence). J is TRBJ1-3 and V is TRBV6-6, with no clear D. The specimen sequenced was peripheral blood. The sequence was obtained from a man older than 75 with active or convalescent COVID-19. The CDR3, as DNA: TGTGCCAGCAGCAGACAAGCAGCTGGAAACACCATATATTTT. Amino acids: CASSRQAAGNTIYF.